The next 27 T cell receptor beta chains were all read from a single sample in a study of cytomegalovirus exposure and HLA in healthy donors. The PCR contained 60 Vbeta and 13 Jbeta primers. Only in-frame clones appear in the TCRdb table, and some are missing; sequencing was by immunoSEQ multiplex PCR. The data hold over 85,000 clones, with more than 70% observed a single time. The sequencing sample was made of PBMCs. These receptors originate from a woman aged 60-75 years in good health and CMV-seropositive.

The V and J genes are TRBV6-5 and TRBJ1-2; maybe TRBD1 (6 bases). CDR1 MNHEY and CDR2 SVGAGI come from the germline V gene. V lost 0 bases and J lost 4, with 12 bases in between. CDR3 length: 15 residues. The CDR3 here is CASSYSKTGPYGYTF. As DNA, the CDR3 is TGTGCCAGCAGTTACTCAAAGACAGGCCCCTATGGCTACACCTTC.

The chain couples TRBV5-1 to TRBJ2-1; possibly TRBD2 for D (6 bases). Germline CDR1 and CDR2: SGHRS and YFSETQ. Between the trimmed V and J ends, which lost 3 bases and 9 bases, there was a span of 13 bases. CDR3 length: 13 amino acids. The CDR3 reads CASSSGLSTEQFF. The CDR3 bases are TGCGCCAGCAGCTCGGGACTCTCAACTGAGCAGTTCTTC.

The chain couples TRBV2 to TRBJ2-7; TRBD1 is a possible D gene (6 bases). CDR3 size: 13 residues. CDR1 and CDR2 (germline): SNHLY, FYNNEI. Trimming took 9 bases from V and 3 from J, leaving 15 bases between them. The CDR3 loop is CASRTENYYEQYF. For the CDR3, the DNA is TGTGCCAGTCGGACAGAGAATTACTACGAGCAGTACTTC.

The rearrangement links TRBV11-2 to TRBJ2-7; a weak D match, TRBD1 (5 bases). This CDR3 is built from 16 residues. Trimming removed 5 bases at V and 3 bases at J, with 20 bases between. The V gene's germline CDR1 is SGHAT and CDR2 FQNNGV. In DNA form, the CDR3 reads TGTGCCAGCAGCCCATTGTCCAGGGAAGGGGACTACGAGCAGTACTTC. Translation gives CASSPLSREGDYEQYF.

CDR3 coding DNA: TGTGCCAGCAGCGTAGCTAGTACCGGGTCTAGCACAGATACGCAGTATTTT. Its protein is CASSVASTGSSTDTQYF. The rearrangement uses TRBV9 and TRBJ2-3; unclear D gene. Trimming left V 0 bases short and J 0 bases short, with 14 bases between. The CDR3 loop spans 17 amino acids. Germline V gives CDR1 SGDLS, CDR2 YYNGEE.

V is TRBV18 and J is TRBJ1-1, with TRBD1 as a possible D gene (6 bases). Germline CDR1 KGHSH, CDR2 LQKENI. V was trimmed by 4 bases and J by 1 base, leaving 13 bases between them. The CDR3 has 15 amino acids. Here the CDR3 DNA reads TGTGCCAGCTCACGAAGTCAGGGGCAGAACACTGAAGCTTTCTTT. Encoded protein: CASSRSQGQNTEAFF.

This sequence joins TRBV10-3 and TRBJ2-7; perhaps TRBD2 as D (6 bases). Trimming left V 2 bases short and J 5 bases short, with 13 bases between. Germline CDR1 is ENHRY and CDR2 is SYGVKD. The CDR3 spans 14 residues. In DNA, the CDR3 is TGTGCCATCAGTGAGGTGGAGGGGCGGAACGAGCAGTACTTC. Its protein is CAISEVEGRNEQYF.

This chain uses TRBV6-1 with TRBJ2-7, with 11 bases identical to TRBD1. Trimming removed 1 base from V and 4 bases from J; junction bases left unmatched: 15. The CDR3 loop spans 19 amino acids. Germline values: CDR1 MNHNS, CDR2 SASEGT. The CDR3 spells CASSEGRPGYRDRGYEQYF. The CDR3 coding sequence is TGTGCCAGCAGTGAAGGAAGGCCTGGCTACCGGGACAGGGGGTACGAGCAGTACTTC.

The chain couples TRBV7-8 to TRBJ1-2, with D perhaps TRBD1 (6 bases). Germline values: CDR1 SGHVS, CDR2 FQNEAQ. This CDR3 spans 13 amino acids. Trimming pared 1 base from V and 3 bases from J, leaving 6 bases between. The CDR3 here is CASSLDRDYGYTF. The DNA for the CDR3 is TGTGCCAGCAGCTTAGACAGGGACTATGGCTACACCTTC.

J is TRBJ2-3 and V is TRBV6-4; 8 nucleotides line up with TRBD2. Germline lookup yields CDR1 MRHNA and CDR2 SNTAGT. With V trimmed by 1 base and J by 8 bases, 8 bases remained unmatched. CDR3 length: 15 residues. The DNA for the CDR3 is TGTGCCAGCAGTGACTTTACTAGCGGATTCTCTACGCAGTATTTT. Translated: CASSDFTSGFSTQYF.

This rearrangement joins TRBV6-6 to TRBJ1-1, with D uncertain. This CDR3 is 14 amino acids long. Germline V gene sequence: CDR1 MNHNY, CDR2 SVGAGI (reference sequence). Trimming took 7 bases from V and 0 from J, leaving 12 bases between them. The CDR3 DNA follows: TGTGCCAGCAAGTTGGCAGGATTGAACACTGAAGCTTTCTTT. The encoded protein is CASKLAGLNTEAFF.

The genes are TRBV6-5 and TRBJ2-1; TRBD2 matches at 9 bases. V lost 4 bases, J lost 1 base, and 5 bases stayed unmatched. Germline lookup yields CDR1 MNHEY and CDR2 SVGAGI. The CDR3 totals 16 residues. The CDR3 bases are TGTGCCAGCAGTTCCCCGCTAGCGGGGTCCTACAATGAGCAGTTCTTC. Protein: CASSSPLAGSYNEQFF.

The genes are TRBV7-9 and TRBJ2-1; possibly TRBD2 for D (6 bases). This CDR3 comprises 16 residues. Germline CDR1 reads SEHNR; CDR2 reads FQNEAQ (reference sequence). Trimming removed 4 bases at V and 0 bases at J, with 13 bases between. CDR3 amino acids: CASSSRRGSSYNEQFF. CDR3 DNA sequence: TGTGCCAGCAGCTCCAGACGGGGGAGCTCCTACAATGAGCAGTTCTTC.

The CDR3 bases are TGTGCCTGGACCTTGGGACTAGCAGCCGGGGAGCTGTTTTTT. Amino acids: CAWTLGLAAGELFF. The J gene is TRBJ2-2, the V gene TRBV30; TRBD2 matches at 9 bases. V trimming: 4 bases; J trimming: 6 bases; junction bases outside the gene matches: 6. This CDR3 is 14 amino acids long. Germline V gene lookup returns CDR1 GTSNPN and CDR2 SVGIG (reference sequence).

This chain joins TRBV7-9 and TRBJ2-1; 10 positions agree with TRBD2. Germline-derived CDR1 and CDR2 are SEHNR and FQNEAQ (reference sequence). The V gene end was trimmed by 3 bases and the J gene end by 8 bases; junction bases not matched to a gene: 4. The CDR3 covers 14 residues. The CDR3 sequence: CASSFLAGVYEQFF. Here the CDR3 DNA reads TGTGCCAGCAGCTTTCTAGCGGGAGTCTATGAGCAGTTCTTC.

The CDR3 nucleotides are TGTGCCAGCAGTTCGACCGGGACAGGGGTGTCCGAGCAGTACTTC. Amino acids: CASSSTGTGVSEQYF. The genes are TRBV28 and TRBJ2-7; 10 positions match TRBD1. J lost 6 bases, V lost 4 bases, and 9 bases had no gene match. The germline V gene encodes CDR1 MDHEN and CDR2 SYDVKM. The length of the CDR3 is 15 residues.

CDR3 bases: TGTGCCAGCACTACCGAGGGCCTGGGTCGTGACGAGCAGTACTTC. Its translation: CASTTEGLGRDEQYF. The gene calls are TRBV28 and TRBJ2-7; perhaps TRBD2 as D (5 bases). V was cut by 7 bases and J by 5 bases, with 21 bases left in between. This CDR3 contains 15 residues. The germline V gene encodes CDR1 MDHEN and CDR2 SYDVKM.

This clone was seen more than once but under ten times. The chain has TRBV2 and TRBJ2-5; 9 bases agree with TRBD2. The CDR3 has 17 amino acids. V was pared by 3 bases and J by 2 bases, with 10 bases of the junction left unmatched. Per the germline V gene, CDR1 is SNHLY and CDR2 is FYNNEI. CDR3 in amino acids: CASSDTSGLGGQETQYF. The CDR3 DNA reads as TGTGCCAGCAGTGACACTAGCGGGTTGGGAGGGCAAGAGACCCAGTACTTC.

This clone showed up just a few times. This chain connects TRBV9 to TRBJ2-1, with D perhaps matching TRBD1 (6 bases). Germline values: CDR1 SGDLS, CDR2 YYNGEE. This CDR3 is built from 13 residues. V was cut by 6 bases and J by 8 bases, with 15 bases left in between. CDR3 in amino acids: CASTSTQGHEQFF. In nucleotides, the CDR3 is TGTGCCAGCACCTCTACCCAGGGGCATGAGCAGTTCTTC.

In its sample, this clone was seen many times. The chain carries TRBV29-1 and TRBJ1-1, with unresolved D. The CDR3 has 14 amino acids. Germline lookup yields CDR1 SQVTM and CDR2 ANQGSEA. The V end lost 5 bases, the J end lost 0 bases, and 13 bases lay between the germline ends. CDR3 residues: CSVRNQRLNTEAFF. CDR3 sequence (DNA): TGCAGCGTTCGAAATCAGCGCCTGAACACTGAAGCTTTCTTT.

This clone was detected a few times. In nucleotides, the CDR3 is TGTGCCAGCAGTGTTCGGGGCGGGGCGATGGGTGAGACCCAGTACTTC. Amino acid sequence: CASSVRGGAMGETQYF. The rearrangement uses TRBV6-1 and TRBJ2-5; D may be TRBD2 (6 bases). The germline gives CDR1 MNHNS, CDR2 SASEGT. This CDR3 comprises 16 residues. Trimming left V 4 bases short and J 5 bases short, with 20 bases between.

V and J are TRBV2 and TRBJ1-6, with 8 bases aligning to TRBD1. J was trimmed by 7 bases and V by 5 bases; bases with no gene match: 7. The CDR3 has 15 residues. In germline, CDR1 is SNHLY, CDR2 FYNNEI. The CDR3 loop reads CASSKQGVYNSPLHF. In DNA, the CDR3 is TGTGCCAGCAGTAAACAGGGGGTCTACAATTCACCCCTCCACTTT.

The chain links TRBV7-6 to TRBJ2-5; 13 bases match TRBD2. The V gene's germline CDR1 is SGHVS and CDR2 FNYEAQ. V gave up 4 bases and J gave up 11 bases; unmatched junction bases: 13. The CDR3 has 16 residues. CDR3 amino acids: CASSSSGTSGTREQYF. DNA of the CDR3: TGTGCCAGCAGCTCATCCGGGACTAGCGGGACCCGGGAGCAGTACTTC.

The gene calls are TRBV18 and TRBJ1-1; 7 bases line up with TRBD1. V was pared by 3 bases and J by 7 bases, with 5 bases of the junction left unmatched. The germline V gene encodes CDR1 KGHSH and CDR2 LQKENI. The CDR3 covers 13 residues. As DNA, the CDR3 is TGTGCCAGCTCACCCCCGAACAGGGGTGAAGCTTTCTTT. Translating it yields CASSPPNRGEAFF.

The CDR3 sequence is CASSTGQLNVYEQYF. As DNA, the CDR3 is TGCGCCAGCAGCACCGGACAGCTTAACGTCTACGAGCAGTACTTC. The genes are TRBV5-1 and TRBJ2-5, with D possibly being TRBD1 (6 bases). The last part of the DNA fits TRBJ2-7 better; the J call may be wrong. Per germline, CDR1 SGHRS and CDR2 YFSETQ. The CDR3 totals 15 residues.

V is TRBV14 and J is TRBJ1-2, with D unresolved. The CDR3 runs 13 residues. V lost 4 bases to trimming and J lost 5 bases, with 11 bases between them. Germline V CDR1 and CDR2: SGHDN, FVKESK. The CDR3, as DNA: TGTGCCAGCAGCCGCGGCAGAGAGTATGGCTACACCTTC. It translates to CASSRGREYGYTF. Complete variable domain (other parts from reference TRBV14 and TRBJ1-2): EAGVTQFPSHSVIEKGQTVTLRCDPISGHDNLYWYRRVMGKEIKFLLHFVKESKQDESGMPNNRFLAERTGGTYSTLKVQPAELEDSGVYFCASSRGREYGYTFGSGTRLTVV.

The rearrangement joins TRBV28 to TRBJ2-5, with 8 bases fitting TRBD1. With the DNA end fitting TRBJ2-7 better, the J assignment may be wrong. Germline V gives CDR1 MDHEN, CDR2 SYDVKM. CDR3 size: 15 residues. Written as DNA, the CDR3 is TGTGCCAGCAGTTTATTTGGGACAGGCTCCTACGAGCAGTACTTC. It yields the protein CASSLFGTGSYEQYF.